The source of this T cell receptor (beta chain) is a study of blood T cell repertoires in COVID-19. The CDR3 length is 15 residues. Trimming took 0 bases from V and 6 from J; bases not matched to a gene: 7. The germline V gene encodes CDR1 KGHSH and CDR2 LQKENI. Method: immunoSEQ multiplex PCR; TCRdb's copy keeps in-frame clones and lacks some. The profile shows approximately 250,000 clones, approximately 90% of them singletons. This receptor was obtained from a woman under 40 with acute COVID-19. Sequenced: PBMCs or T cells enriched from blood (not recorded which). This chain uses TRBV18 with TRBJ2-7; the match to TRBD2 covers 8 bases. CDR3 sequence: CASSPPGLGGLEQYF. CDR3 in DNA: TGTGCCAGCTCACCACCGGGACTAGGAGGCCTCGAGCAGTACTTC.